The entry that follows covers one TCR beta chain sequence. The data derive from a study of blood T cell repertoires in COVID-19. The wider study: The origin of the acute and convalescent COVID-19 samples was the United States, Italy and Spain.

Per the authors' pipeline: Amplified reference gene primers provided the basis for estimating nucleated cell counts. Measured with immunoSEQ multiplex PCR; TCRdb has only the in-frame clones, and not every one. The D gene and trimming were derived from the DNA, and the V and J assignments and clone size from that table. The sample records 23,000 or so clones, around nine tenths being singletons. CDR3 length: 15 amino acids. The trim removed 0 bases at V and 3 bases at J, leaving 2 bases unmatched. The V gene's germline CDR1 is SGHRS and CDR2 YFSETQ. The sequenced sample consisted of peripheral blood. The origin of this receptor is a woman in her 70s with active COVID-19. The V and J genes are TRBV5-1 and TRBJ2-2; 7 bases agree with TRBD2. CDR3 coding DNA: TGCGCCAGCAGCTTGGGACTAGCCTACACCGGGGAGCTGTTTTTT. Its protein product is CASSLGLAYTGELFF.